One sample yielded the 27 T cell receptor beta chains listed below, sequenced in a study of cytomegalovirus exposure and HLA in healthy donors. Sequenced by immunoSEQ multiplex PCR; TCRdb stores in-frame clones only, minus some. The sample lists 100,000 to 150,000 clones, roughly 91% occurring once. Sequencing input: PBMCs. Receptors were obtained from a man younger than 45 in good health and CMV-seronegative.

The rearrangement uses TRBV6-5 and TRBJ1-5; no firm D call. The germline gives CDR1 MNHEY, CDR2 SVGAGI. Trimming removed 7 bases at V and 9 bases at J, with 19 bases between. The CDR3 runs 14 residues. CDR3 coding DNA: TGTGCCAGCATCTCCCGGGGAGGGAATGGGCCCCAGCATTTT. This sequence encodes CASISRGGNGPQHF.

J is TRBJ1-1 and V is TRBV7-8; tentatively, D is TRBD1 (5 bases). The CDR3 sequence is 15 residues long. Trimming stripped 1 base from V and 0 bases from J, with 9 bases between. CDR1 and CDR2 from the germline V gene are SGHVS and FQNEAQ. DNA for the CDR3: TGTGCCAGCAGCTTAGAGGGCAGGGTGAACACTGAAGCTTTCTTT. Protein: CASSLEGRVNTEAFF.

The J gene is TRBJ1-2, the V gene TRBV19; D remains ambiguous. This CDR3 is 13 amino acids long. V was pared by 2 bases and J by 8 bases, with 12 bases between. From germline, CDR1 is LNHDA and CDR2 SQIVND (reference sequence). The CDR3 DNA reads TGTGCCAGTAGTATACTTAATCGGCGGGGCTACACCTTC. Translating gives CASSILNRRGYTF.

The chain uses TRBV18 and TRBJ1-4, with D perhaps matching TRBD1 (5 bases). V was trimmed by 4 bases and J by 2 bases, leaving 5 bases between them. The CDR3 is made up of 13 amino acids. Germline CDR1 is KGHSH and CDR2 is LQKENI. The CDR3 spells CASSQGTNEKLFF. CDR3 coding DNA: TGTGCCAGCTCACAGGGGACTAATGAAAAACTGTTTTTT.

This chain links TRBV4-2 with TRBJ1-1; D is undetermined. V shed 0 bases and J shed 0 bases, with 8 bases lying between them. CDR1 is LGHNA and CDR2 is YNFKEQ in the germline V gene. The CDR3 is 15 residues long. The CDR3 loop is CASSQDLGLNTEAFF. The CDR3 coding sequence is TGTGCCAGCAGCCAAGATCTGGGCTTGAACACTGAAGCTTTCTTT.

This clone was picked up a small number of times. This chain joins TRBV6-4 and TRBJ2-1; 9 nucleotides align to TRBD2. The CDR3 length is 15 residues. Germline lookup yields CDR1 MRHNA and CDR2 SNTAGT. Trimming cost V 3 bases and J 0 bases; bases outside gene matches: 0. CDR3 coding DNA: TGTGCCAGCAGTGAGCGGGGGGGCTCCTACAATGAGCAGTTCTTC. This gives the protein CASSERGGSYNEQFF.

This chain links TRBV28 with TRBJ1-5, with no clear D. Germline lookup yields CDR1 MDHEN and CDR2 SYDVKM. V shed 2 bases and J shed 2 bases, with 7 bases lying between them. This CDR3 has 14 residues. The CDR3 sequence is CASSLLAGNQPQHF. CDR3 bases: TGTGCCAGCAGTTTACTGGCAGGCAATCAGCCCCAGCATTTT.

V and J are TRBV2 and TRBJ2-2; 8 bases are a match to TRBD2. Germline V gene data show CDR1 as SNHLY and CDR2 as FYNNEI. Trimming removed 7 bases from V and 4 bases from J; junction bases left unmatched: 11. This CDR3 region has 16 residues. Here the CDR3 reads CASTGTQTSATGELFF. CDR3 coding DNA: TGTGCCAGCACCGGAACCCAGACTAGCGCCACCGGGGAGCTGTTTTTT.

This rearrangement joins TRBV5-1 to TRBJ1-5; the match to TRBD1 covers 8 bases. Germline loops: CDR1 SGHRS, CDR2 YFSETQ. The CDR3 has 16 amino acids. Trimming removed 0 bases from V and 7 bases from J; junction bases left unmatched: 9. CDR3 in amino acids: CASSLGDGRGQQPQHF. CDR3 in DNA: TGCGCCAGCAGCTTGGGGGACGGCAGGGGGCAACAGCCCCAGCATTTT.

V is TRBV2 and J is TRBJ2-1, with D tentatively TRBD1 (6 bases). V was shortened by 6 bases and J by 2 bases, with 8 bases between the two germline ends. The length of the CDR3 is 13 residues. CDR1 SNHLY and CDR2 FYNNEI come from the germline V gene. In DNA, the CDR3 is TGTGCCAGCAGAAGGACAGCCTACAATGAGCAGTTCTTC. It is translated as CASRRTAYNEQFF.

The chain employs TRBV2 and TRBJ1-4, with no clear D. The germline V and J ends were trimmed by 8 bases and 5 bases, with 15 bases remaining between them. This CDR3 spans 14 amino acids. Germline loops: CDR1 SNHLY, CDR2 FYNNEI. The CDR3 nucleotides are TGTGCCAGCTCATATGTCACCGAGAATGAAAAACTGTTTTTT. Its translation is CASSYVTENEKLFF.

The chain links TRBV7-9 to TRBJ2-7; 9 bases are a match to TRBD2. Trimming took 7 bases from V and 0 from J; bases not matched to a gene: 7. This CDR3 spans 15 amino acids. The germline gives CDR1 SEHNR, CDR2 FQNEAQ (reference sequence). CDR3 residues: CASTPWRGGSYEQYF. The CDR3 bases are TGTGCCAGCACCCCTTGGCGGGGGGGCTCCTACGAGCAGTACTTC.

The chain carries TRBV20-1 and TRBJ2-7, with D unclear. The V gene's germline CDR1 is DFQATT and CDR2 SNEGSKA (reference sequence). The germline V and J ends were trimmed by 1 base and 3 bases, with 4 bases remaining between them. CDR3 size: 11 residues. The CDR3 DNA reads as TGCAGTGCTAGAGCCAGCTACGAGCAGTACTTC. This translates into CSARASYEQYF.

The rearrangement links TRBV6-6 to TRBJ2-7; TRBD2 agrees at 10 bases. The germline CDR1 and CDR2 sequences are MNHNY and SVGAGI (reference sequence). Trimming cost V 4 bases and J 2 bases; bases outside gene matches: 8. The CDR3 has 16 residues. As DNA, the CDR3 is TGTGCCAGCAGTTCAAGGGGGAGCGGGGGGGCCTACGAGCAGTACTTC. Amino acid sequence: CASSSRGSGGAYEQYF.

The V and J genes are TRBV4-2 and TRBJ2-3; TRBD2 agrees at 7 bases. Germline lookup yields CDR1 LGHNA and CDR2 YNFKEQ. The length of the CDR3 is 14 residues. V was pared by 7 bases and J by 2 bases, with 6 bases of the junction left unmatched. The CDR3 loop reads CASKGGGFTDTQYF. The CDR3 DNA follows: TGTGCCAGCAAAGGCGGGGGATTCACAGATACGCAGTATTTT.

This clone appeared once. The genes are TRBV7-9 and TRBJ2-7; 7 nucleotides align to TRBD1. Germline CDR1 reads SEHNR; CDR2 reads FQNEAQ (reference sequence). The length of the CDR3 is 14 residues. V shed 5 bases, J shed 7 bases, and the junction held 11 bases outside the gene matches. CDR3 protein: CASSIRQGPWEQYF. CDR3 in DNA: TGTGCCAGCAGCATACGACAGGGCCCCTGGGAGCAGTACTTC.

V usage is TRBV4-1 and J usage is TRBJ2-7, with a possible D match to TRBD1 (6 bases). The CDR3 runs to 14 residues. In germline, CDR1 is MGHRA, CDR2 YSYEKL. V was shortened by 1 base and J by 0 bases, with 7 bases between the two germline ends. CDR3 sequence (DNA): TGCGCCAGCAGCCAAGGACAGGTCTCCTACGAGCAGTACTTC. Encoded protein: CASSQGQVSYEQYF.

CDR3 nucleotide sequence: TGTGCCAGCAGCAAAGTCAGCCCCAGGACAGTCAATAGCAATCAGCCCCAGCATTTT. It specifies CASSKVSPRTVNSNQPQHF. The rearrangement links TRBV21-1 to TRBJ1-5; the table's D call, TRBD1, was not checked against the DNA. TRBV21-1 is termed a pseudogene. This CDR3 has 19 amino acids.

The gene calls are TRBV5-5 and TRBJ2-7, with D perhaps TRBD1 (6 bases). Germline CDR1 and CDR2: SGHKS and YYEKEE (reference sequence). This CDR3 comprises 14 residues. V dropped 2 bases and J dropped 1 base, with 10 bases sitting between them. The CDR3 loop is CASSFRGESYEQYF. The CDR3 coding sequence is TGTGCCAGCAGCTTCAGGGGTGAATCCTACGAGCAGTACTTC.

The rearrangement uses TRBV21-1 and TRBJ2-1; the table's D gene call, TRBD1, was not cross checked with the DNA. TRBV21-1 is noted as a pseudogene. This CDR3 contains 17 residues. CDR3 DNA: TGTGCCAGCAGCAGCTCGCGGACAGGGAGGACTTACAATGAGCAGTTCTTC. It encodes CASSSSRTGRTYNEQFF.

J is TRBJ1-4 and V is TRBV5-4; 7 nucleotides align to TRBD1. Germline V gives CDR1 SGHNT, CDR2 YYREEE (reference sequence). J was trimmed by 7 bases and V by 1 base; bases with no gene match: 10. This CDR3 comprises 16 residues. CDR3 DNA: TGTGCCAGCAGCTTGTTTTCGACAGGGAGAATTGAAAAACTGTTTTTT. Amino acid sequence: CASSLFSTGRIEKLFF.

The chain joins TRBV2 to TRBJ2-7, with D possibly matching TRBD1 (5 bases). CDR1 is SNHLY, CDR2 FYNNEI, per germline. The CDR3 consists of 13 residues. V lost 7 bases to trimming and J lost 2 bases, with 12 bases between them. The CDR3: CASIKDNAYEQYF. CDR3 sequence (DNA): TGTGCCAGCATTAAGGACAATGCCTACGAGCAGTACTTC. The whole variable domain, filled in from reference TRBV2 and TRBJ2-7, reads EPEVTQTPSHQVTQMGQEVILRCVPISNHLYFYWYRQILGQKVEFLVSFYNNEISEKSEIFDDQFSVERPDGSNFTLKIRSTKLEDSAMYFCASIKDNAYEQYFGPGTRLTVT.

The chain carries TRBV14 and TRBJ2-7; 10 bases map to TRBD2. V gave up 1 base and J gave up 7 bases; unmatched junction bases: 10. The CDR3 consists of 16 residues. Germline V lookup: CDR1 SGHDN, CDR2 FVKESK. This chain's CDR3 is CASSQVASGGAREQYF. As DNA, the CDR3 is TGTGCCAGCAGCCAAGTTGCCAGCGGGGGGGCCCGGGAGCAGTACTTC.

The chain employs TRBV7-6 and TRBJ2-1; TRBD1 matches 8 bases. The germline V gene encodes CDR1 SGHVS and CDR2 FNYEAQ. This CDR3 has 16 amino acids. Trimming cost V 4 bases and J 4 bases; bases outside gene matches: 9. The CDR3: CASSSRTGRAYNEQFF. CDR3 DNA sequence: TGTGCCAGCAGCTCAAGGACAGGGCGAGCGTACAATGAGCAGTTCTTC.

This clone appeared a single time. This chain uses TRBV28 with TRBJ2-2, with D perhaps TRBD2 (7 bases). Germline V gives CDR1 MDHEN, CDR2 SYDVKM. Trimming pared 5 bases from V and 4 bases from J, leaving 17 bases between. The CDR3 contains 16 residues. CDR3 loop: CASSRPRGAVTGELFF. CDR3 in DNA: TGTGCCAGCAGTCGCCCTCGGGGGGCCGTCACCGGGGAGCTGTTTTTT.

The chain links TRBV2 to TRBJ1-1; D unresolved. The CDR3 is made up of 13 amino acids. The germline V gene has CDR1 SNHLY and CDR2 FYNNEI. Trimming stripped 7 bases from V and 0 bases from J, with 9 bases between. The CDR3 bases are TGTGCCAGCAATCTAGGTATGAACACTGAAGCTTTCTTT. Its protein is CASNLGMNTEAFF.

The chain joins TRBV29-1 to TRBJ1-2; TRBD1 might be the D (5 bases). Deletions cut 4 bases from V and 8 bases from J, with 14 bases between. CDR3 size: 12 residues. Germline V gene sequence: CDR1 SQVTM, CDR2 ANQGSEA. Here the CDR3 DNA reads TGCAGCGTTGCTCATCAGGGAAACGGCTACACCTTC. As protein: CSVAHQGNGYTF.